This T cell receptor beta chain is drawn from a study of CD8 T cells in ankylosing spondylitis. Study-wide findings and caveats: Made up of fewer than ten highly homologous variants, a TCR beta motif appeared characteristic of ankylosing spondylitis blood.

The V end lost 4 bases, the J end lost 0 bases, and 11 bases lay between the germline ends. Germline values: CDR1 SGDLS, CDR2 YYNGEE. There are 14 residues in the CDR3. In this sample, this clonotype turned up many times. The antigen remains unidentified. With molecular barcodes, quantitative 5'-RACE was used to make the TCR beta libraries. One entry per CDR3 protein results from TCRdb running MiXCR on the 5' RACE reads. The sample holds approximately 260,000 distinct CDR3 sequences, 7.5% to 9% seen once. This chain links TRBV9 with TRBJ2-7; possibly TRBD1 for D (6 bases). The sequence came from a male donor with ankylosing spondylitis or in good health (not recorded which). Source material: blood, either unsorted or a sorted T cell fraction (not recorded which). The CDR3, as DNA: TGTGCCAGCAGCCCCCACAGGGTCTCCTACGAGCAGTACTTC. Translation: CASSPHRVSYEQYF.